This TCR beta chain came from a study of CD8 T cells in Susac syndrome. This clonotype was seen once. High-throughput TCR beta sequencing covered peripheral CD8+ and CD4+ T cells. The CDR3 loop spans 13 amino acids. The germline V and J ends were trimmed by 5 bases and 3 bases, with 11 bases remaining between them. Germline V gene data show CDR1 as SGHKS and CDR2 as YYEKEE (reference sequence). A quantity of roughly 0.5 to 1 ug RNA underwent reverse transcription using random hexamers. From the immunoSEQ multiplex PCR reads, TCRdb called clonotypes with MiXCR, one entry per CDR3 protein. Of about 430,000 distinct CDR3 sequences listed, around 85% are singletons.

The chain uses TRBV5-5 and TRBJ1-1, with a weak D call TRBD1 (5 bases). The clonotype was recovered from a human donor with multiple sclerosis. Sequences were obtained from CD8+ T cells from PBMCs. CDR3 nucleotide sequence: TGTGCCAGCAGGCGGGGGTATGACACTGAAGCTTTCTTT. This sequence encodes CASRRGYDTEAFF. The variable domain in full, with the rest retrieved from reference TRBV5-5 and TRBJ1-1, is DAGVTQSPTHLIKTRGQQVTLRCSPISGHKSVSWYQQVLGQGPQFIFQYYEKEERGRGNFPDRFSARQFPNYSSELNVNALLLGDSALYLCASRRGYDTEAFFGQGTRLTVV.